A selection of T cell receptor beta chains follows, all from one sample in a study of blood T cell repertoires in COVID-19. Profiled with immunoSEQ multiplex PCR; TCRdb holds only in-frame clones, not every one. The repertoire holds roughly 120,000 clones, with over 70% as singletons. Sequenced: peripheral blood. The receptors stem from a man aged 50 to 59 with acute or convalescent COVID-19. Both conserved end residues are part of each CDR3. D genes are given only for firm matches. Rows give clone size only sometimes, using once, few, many, or a class for an expanded clone.

j_call: TRBJ2-3; v_call: TRBV5-8; clone_size: -; d_call: TRBD1; cdr3_nt: TGTGCCAGCAGCTCGAGCCTGACAGGGATCACAGATACGCAGTATTTT; cdr3_aa: CASSSSLTGITDTQYF
j_call: TRBJ2-1; v_call: TRBV28; clone_size: few; d_call: TRBD1; cdr3_nt: TGTGCCAGCAGTCTCCCCGGGACAGGCCACAATGAGCAGTTCTTC; cdr3_aa: CASSLPGTGHNEQFF
j_call: TRBJ1-5; v_call: TRBV20-1; clone_size: -; d_call: -; cdr3_nt: TGCAGTGCTAGTGGGCAAACGGGGAGCAATCAGCCCCAGCATTTT; cdr3_aa: CSASGQTGSNQPQHF
j_call: TRBJ1-4; v_call: TRBV25-1; clone_size: -; d_call: -; cdr3_nt: TGTGCCAGCAGTCCCCTGGGGGGGGCGCGCGAAAAACTGTTTTTT; cdr3_aa: CASSPLGGAREKLFF
j_call: TRBJ1-2; v_call: TRBV5-1; clone_size: -; d_call: TRBD1; cdr3_nt: TGCGCCAGCAGCTCACCGGGACAGAGCTATGGCTACACCTTC; cdr3_aa: CASSSPGQSYGYTF
j_call: TRBJ2-1; v_call: TRBV7-3; clone_size: -; d_call: TRBD1; cdr3_nt: TGTGCCAGCAGCTGGGGACAGGGGAATTGGCATGAGCAGTTCTTC; cdr3_aa: CASSWGQGNWHEQFF
j_call: TRBJ1-4; v_call: TRBV5-4; clone_size: -; d_call: -; cdr3_nt: TGTGCCAGCAGCCCTGGACAGCGTGGGACTAATGAAAAACTGTTTTTT; cdr3_aa: CASSPGQRGTNEKLFF
j_call: TRBJ2-5; v_call: TRBV5-4; clone_size: -; d_call: TRBD1; cdr3_nt: TGTGCCAGCAGCCCCGGGACAGAAGAGACCCAGTACTTC; cdr3_aa: CASSPGTEETQYF
j_call: TRBJ1-5; v_call: TRBV10-3; clone_size: -; d_call: TRBD1; cdr3_nt: TGTGCCATCAGTGAAACAGGGGGCAATCAGCCCCAGCATTTT; cdr3_aa: CAISETGGNQPQHF
j_call: TRBJ2-7; v_call: TRBV5-6; clone_size: -; d_call: TRBD2; cdr3_nt: TGTGCCAGCAGCTTTCGGAGATCGGGACTAGCGGGGGCTATATACGAGCAGTACTTC; cdr3_aa: CASSFRRSGLAGAIYEQYF
j_call: TRBJ2-1; v_call: TRBV5-6; clone_size: -; d_call: -; cdr3_nt: TGTGCCAGCAGCTTGGGGTACGGTTTTTACAATGAGCAGTTCTTC; cdr3_aa: CASSLGYGFYNEQFF
j_call: TRBJ1-1; v_call: TRBV29-1; clone_size: -; d_call: -; cdr3_nt: TGCAGCGTTGAAGATTTCTTTCAGGGTGAAGCTTTCTTT; cdr3_aa: CSVEDFFQGEAFF
j_call: TRBJ1-5; v_call: TRBV6-1; clone_size: once; d_call: TRBD1; cdr3_nt: TGTGCCAGCAGTGAATCTTCGGGACAGGGACGCCAGCCCCAGCATTTT; cdr3_aa: CASSESSGQGRQPQHF
j_call: TRBJ2-1; v_call: TRBV6-5; clone_size: -; d_call: -; cdr3_nt: TGTGCCAGCAGTTACTCGGCTAGCATCTACAATGAGCAGTTCTTC; cdr3_aa: CASSYSASIYNEQFF
j_call: TRBJ1-4; v_call: TRBV3-1/TRBV3-2; clone_size: -; d_call: -; cdr3_nt: TGTGCCAGCAATGGAGGCGGGGAACTGTTTTTT; cdr3_aa: CASNGGGELFF
j_call: TRBJ2-3; v_call: TRBV18; clone_size: -; d_call: -; cdr3_nt: TGTGCCAGCTCACCAACGTCGATCAGATCCCCAGATACGCAGTATTTT; cdr3_aa: CASSPTSIRSPDTQYF
j_call: TRBJ1-2; v_call: TRBV6-5; clone_size: -; d_call: TRBD1; cdr3_nt: TGTGCCAGCAGTTACCCACCGGGACAGGGGACCCCTTCCTTC; cdr3_aa: CASSYPPGQGTPSF
j_call: TRBJ2-5; v_call: TRBV5-4; clone_size: -; d_call: -; cdr3_nt: TGTGCCAGCAGCTTGGGAGGCGGAGGCGGGGAGACCCAGTACTTC; cdr3_aa: CASSLGGGGGETQYF
j_call: TRBJ1-4; v_call: TRBV4-1; clone_size: -; d_call: -; cdr3_nt: TGCGCCAGCAGCCAAGTAGCCGCTTGGGGGGGTAGGGAAAAACTGTTTTTT; cdr3_aa: CASSQVAAWGGREKLFF
j_call: TRBJ1-1; v_call: TRBV5-4; clone_size: once; d_call: TRBD1; cdr3_nt: TGTGCCAGCAGCCACGACAGGGGACGGGTGAACACTGAAGCTTTCTTT; cdr3_aa: CASSHDRGRVNTEAFF
j_call: TRBJ1-3; v_call: TRBV6-6; clone_size: -; d_call: -; cdr3_nt: TGTGCCAGCAGTCCCTCCCCGTCGGGAATCTCTGGAAACACCATATATTTT; cdr3_aa: CASSPSPSGISGNTIYF
j_call: TRBJ2-7; v_call: TRBV25-1; clone_size: -; d_call: TRBD1; cdr3_nt: TGTGCCAGCAGTGATCATCGGACAGGGGGCAACGAGCAGTACTTC; cdr3_aa: CASSDHRTGGNEQYF
j_call: TRBJ1-1; v_call: TRBV28; clone_size: -; d_call: TRBD1; cdr3_nt: TGTGCCAGCAGTTTAAGACCCGGACAGGGGGCGAACACTGAAGCTTTCTTT; cdr3_aa: CASSLRPGQGANTEAFF
j_call: TRBJ2-7; v_call: TRBV6-5; clone_size: -; d_call: TRBD1; cdr3_nt: TGTGCCAGCAGGCCGGACAGGGTCGCTTCCTACGAGCAGTACTTC; cdr3_aa: CASRPDRVASYEQYF